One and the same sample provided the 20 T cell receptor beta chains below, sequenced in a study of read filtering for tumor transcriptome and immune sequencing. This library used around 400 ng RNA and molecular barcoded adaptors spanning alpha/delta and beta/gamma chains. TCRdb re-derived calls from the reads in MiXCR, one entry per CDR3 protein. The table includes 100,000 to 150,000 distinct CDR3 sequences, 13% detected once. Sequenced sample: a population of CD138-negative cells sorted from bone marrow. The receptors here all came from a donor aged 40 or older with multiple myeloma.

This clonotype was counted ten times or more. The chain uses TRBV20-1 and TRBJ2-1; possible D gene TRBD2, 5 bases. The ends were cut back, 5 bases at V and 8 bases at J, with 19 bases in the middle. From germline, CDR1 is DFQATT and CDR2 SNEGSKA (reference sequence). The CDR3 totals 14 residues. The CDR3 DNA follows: TGCAGTGCTTGGACCGCCGAGGGAGAATATGAGCAGTTCTTC. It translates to CSAWTAEGEYEQFF.

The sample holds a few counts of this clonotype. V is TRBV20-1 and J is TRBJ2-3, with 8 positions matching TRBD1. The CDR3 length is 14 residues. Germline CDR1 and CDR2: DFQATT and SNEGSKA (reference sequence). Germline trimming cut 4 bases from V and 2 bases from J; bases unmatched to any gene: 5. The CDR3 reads CSATQGEITDTQYF. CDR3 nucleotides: TGCAGTGCTACACAGGGGGAGATCACAGATACGCAGTATTTT.

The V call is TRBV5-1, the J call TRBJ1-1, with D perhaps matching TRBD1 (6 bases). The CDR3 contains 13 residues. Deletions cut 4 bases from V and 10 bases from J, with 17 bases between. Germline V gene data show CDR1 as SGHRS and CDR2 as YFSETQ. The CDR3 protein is CASSLEGGGRAFF. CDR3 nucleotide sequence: TGCGCCAGCAGCCTGGAAGGGGGGGGCCGAGCTTTCTTT.

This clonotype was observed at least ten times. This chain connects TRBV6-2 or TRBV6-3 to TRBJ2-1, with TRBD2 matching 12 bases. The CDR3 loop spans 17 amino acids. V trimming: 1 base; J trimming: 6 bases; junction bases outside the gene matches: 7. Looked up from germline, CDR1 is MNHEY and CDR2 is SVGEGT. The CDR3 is CASSYFSLAGGFNEQFF. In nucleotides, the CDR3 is TGTGCCAGCAGTTACTTCTCACTAGCGGGAGGATTCAATGAGCAGTTCTTC.

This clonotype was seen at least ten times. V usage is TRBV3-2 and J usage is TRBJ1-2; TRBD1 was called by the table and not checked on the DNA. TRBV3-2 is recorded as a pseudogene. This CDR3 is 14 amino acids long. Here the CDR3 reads CASSPTVPCYGYTF. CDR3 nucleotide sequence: TGTGCCAGCAGCCCGACAGTTCCCTGCTATGGCTACACCTTC.

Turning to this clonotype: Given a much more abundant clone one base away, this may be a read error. The CDR3 coding sequence is TGTGCCAGCAGACTCCGACAGGGGAAGAACACTGAAGCTTTCTTT. This codes for CASRLRQGKNTEAFF. J is TRBJ1-1 and V is TRBV12-3 or TRBV12-4, with 8 positions matching TRBD1. CDR3 length: 15 amino acids. V lost 6 bases, J lost 1 base, and 7 bases stayed unmatched.

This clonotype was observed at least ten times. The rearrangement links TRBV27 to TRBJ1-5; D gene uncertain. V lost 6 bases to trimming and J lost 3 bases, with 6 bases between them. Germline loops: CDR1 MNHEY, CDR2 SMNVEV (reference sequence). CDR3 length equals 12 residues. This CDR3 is CASSFPNQPQHF. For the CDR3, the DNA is TGTGCCAGCAGCTTTCCCAATCAGCCCCAGCATTTT.

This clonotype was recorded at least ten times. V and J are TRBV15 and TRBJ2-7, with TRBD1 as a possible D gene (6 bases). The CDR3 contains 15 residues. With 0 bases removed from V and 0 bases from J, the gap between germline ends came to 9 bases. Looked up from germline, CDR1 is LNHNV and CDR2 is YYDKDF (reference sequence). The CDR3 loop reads CATSREGASSYEQYF. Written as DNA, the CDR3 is TGTGCCACCAGCAGAGAGGGGGCTAGCTCCTACGAGCAGTACTTC.

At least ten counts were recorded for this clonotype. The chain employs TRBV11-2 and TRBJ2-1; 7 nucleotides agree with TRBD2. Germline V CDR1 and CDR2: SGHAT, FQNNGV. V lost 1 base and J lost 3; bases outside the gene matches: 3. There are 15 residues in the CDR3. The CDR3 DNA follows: TGTGCCAGCAGCTTAGGGGGACTATACTACAATGAGCAGTTCTTC. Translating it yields CASSLGGLYYNEQFF.

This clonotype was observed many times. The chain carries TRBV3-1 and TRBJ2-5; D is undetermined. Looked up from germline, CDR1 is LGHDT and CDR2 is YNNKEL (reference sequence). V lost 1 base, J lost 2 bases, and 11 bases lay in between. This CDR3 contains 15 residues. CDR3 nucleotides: TGTGCCAGCAGCCAAGGGGCAGAACCTCAAGAGACCCAGTACTTC. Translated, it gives CASSQGAEPQETQYF.

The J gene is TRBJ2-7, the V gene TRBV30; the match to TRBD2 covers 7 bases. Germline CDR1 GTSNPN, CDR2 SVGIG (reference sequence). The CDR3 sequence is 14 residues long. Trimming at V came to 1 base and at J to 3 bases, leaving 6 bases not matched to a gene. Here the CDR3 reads CAWSGLAENYEQYF. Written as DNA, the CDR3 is TGTGCCTGGAGTGGACTAGCAGAGAACTACGAGCAGTACTTC.

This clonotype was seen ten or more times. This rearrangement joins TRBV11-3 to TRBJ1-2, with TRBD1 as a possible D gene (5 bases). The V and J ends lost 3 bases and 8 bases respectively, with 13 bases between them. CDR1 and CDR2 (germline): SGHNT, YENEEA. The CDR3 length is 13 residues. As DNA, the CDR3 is TGTGCCAGCAGCTTCGAAGGGGCGCGGGGCTACACCTTC. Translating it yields CASSFEGARGYTF.

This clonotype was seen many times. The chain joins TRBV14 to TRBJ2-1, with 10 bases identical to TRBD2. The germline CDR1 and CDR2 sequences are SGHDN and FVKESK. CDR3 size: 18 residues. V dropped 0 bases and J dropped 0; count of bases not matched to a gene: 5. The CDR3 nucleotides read TGTGCCAGCAGCCAAGATGGGGTAGCGGGAGGCTCCTACAATGAGCAGTTCTTC. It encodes CASSQDGVAGGSYNEQFF.

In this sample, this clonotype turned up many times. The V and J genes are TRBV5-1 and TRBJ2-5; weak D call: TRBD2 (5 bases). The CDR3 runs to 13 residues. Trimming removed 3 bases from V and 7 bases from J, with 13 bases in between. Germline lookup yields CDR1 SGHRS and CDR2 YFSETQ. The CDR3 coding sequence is TGCGCCAGCAGCTCAGGATCTGAGGGGACCCAGTACTTC. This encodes CASSSGSEGTQYF. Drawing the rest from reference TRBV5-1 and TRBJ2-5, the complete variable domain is KAGVTQTPRYLIKTRGQQVTLSCSPISGHRSVSWYQQTPGQGLQFLFEYFSETQRNKGNFPGRFSGRQFSNSRSEMNVSTLELGDSALYLCASSSGSEGTQYFGPGTRLLVL.

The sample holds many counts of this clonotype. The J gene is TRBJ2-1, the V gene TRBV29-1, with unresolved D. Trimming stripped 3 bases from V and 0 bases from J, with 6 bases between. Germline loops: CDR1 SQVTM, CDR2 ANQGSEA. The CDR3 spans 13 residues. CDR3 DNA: TGCAGCGTTGAGGTAGTCTCCTACAATGAGCAGTTCTTC. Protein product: CSVEVVSYNEQFF.

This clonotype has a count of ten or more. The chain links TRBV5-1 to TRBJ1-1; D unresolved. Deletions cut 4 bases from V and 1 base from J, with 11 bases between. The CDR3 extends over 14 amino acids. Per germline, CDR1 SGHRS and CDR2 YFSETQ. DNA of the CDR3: TGCGCCAGCAGCCACGGGTCGGAGAACACTGAAGCTTTCTTT. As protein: CASSHGSENTEAFF.

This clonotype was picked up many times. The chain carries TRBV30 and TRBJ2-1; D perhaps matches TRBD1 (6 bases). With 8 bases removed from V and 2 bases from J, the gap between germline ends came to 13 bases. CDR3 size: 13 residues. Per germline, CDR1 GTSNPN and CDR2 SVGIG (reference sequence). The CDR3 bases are TGTGCCGGTTACAGGGATACCTACAATGAGCAGTTCTTC. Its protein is CAGYRDTYNEQFF.

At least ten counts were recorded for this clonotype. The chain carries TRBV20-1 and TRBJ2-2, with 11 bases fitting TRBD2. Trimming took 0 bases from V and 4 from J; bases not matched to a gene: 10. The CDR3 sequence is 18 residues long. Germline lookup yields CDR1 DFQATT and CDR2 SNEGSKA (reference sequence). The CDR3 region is CSARDGTSGPAGTGELFF. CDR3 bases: TGCAGTGCTAGAGATGGGACTAGCGGACCGGCGGGCACCGGGGAGCTGTTTTTT.

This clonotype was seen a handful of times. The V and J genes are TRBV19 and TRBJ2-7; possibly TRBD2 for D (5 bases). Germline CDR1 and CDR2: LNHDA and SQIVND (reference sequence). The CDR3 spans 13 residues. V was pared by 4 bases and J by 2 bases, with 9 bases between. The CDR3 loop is CASSNSGAYEQYF. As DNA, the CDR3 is TGTGCCAGTAGTAACAGCGGAGCCTACGAGCAGTACTTC.

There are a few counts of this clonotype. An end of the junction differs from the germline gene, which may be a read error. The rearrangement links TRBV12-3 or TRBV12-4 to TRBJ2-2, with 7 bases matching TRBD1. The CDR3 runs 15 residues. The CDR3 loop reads CASSLDRGFAGEQFF. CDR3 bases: TGTGCCAGCAGTTTAGACAGGGGCTTTGCCGGGGAGCAGTTTTTT.